This T cell receptor beta chain came from a study of T cell responses to AZD1222 COVID-19 vaccine. This clone was found a few times. Antigen: not known. TCRdb's table, derived via immunoSEQ multiplex PCR, lists solely in-frame clones and lacks some. The sample yields about 150,000 clones, 92% seen once. CDR1 is MNHEY and CDR2 is SMNVEV in the germline V gene (reference sequence). Between the trimmed V and J ends, which lost 5 bases and 9 bases, there was a span of 17 bases. The CDR3 is made up of 15 amino acids. Study results and limitations: After the peak T cell response, and only then, were repertoires sampled. White British donors predominated, females outnumbered males, and clonal diversity was possibly underestimated. Per reports, nearly half of all spike-specific TCRs target regions that are unmutated in variants.

The sequence derives from an adult who received the AZD1222 COVID-19 vaccine. The V and J genes are TRBV27 and TRBJ1-6; possibly TRBD1 for D (6 bases). The input for sequencing was peripheral blood, taken 28 days after the second AZD1222 dose. CDR3 bases: TGTGCCAGCAGTATACAGGGACCGTCGGGTTCACCCCTCCACTTT. The encoded protein is CASSIQGPSGSPLHF.